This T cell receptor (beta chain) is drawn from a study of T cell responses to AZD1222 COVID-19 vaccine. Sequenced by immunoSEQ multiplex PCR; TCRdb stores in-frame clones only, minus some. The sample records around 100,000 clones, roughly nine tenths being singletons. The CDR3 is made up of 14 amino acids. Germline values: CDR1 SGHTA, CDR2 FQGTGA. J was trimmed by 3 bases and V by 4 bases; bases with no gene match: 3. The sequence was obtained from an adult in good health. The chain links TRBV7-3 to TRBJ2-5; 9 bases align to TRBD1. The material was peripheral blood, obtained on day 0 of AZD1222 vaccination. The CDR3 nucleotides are TGTGCCAGCAGCTCGACAGGGGGAAAAGAGACCCAGTACTTC. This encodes CASSSTGGKETQYF.